This entry concerns a single T cell receptor (beta chain). Here immunoSEQ multiplex PCR was the method, and the copy in TCRdb shows in-frame clones only, minus some. Found here are about 190,000 clones, roughly nine tenths of them singletons; the top ten hold about 1.7%. The data were obtained in a study of control samples from healthy donors and cancer patients. The CDR3 spans 15 residues. Trimming took 7 bases from V and 2 from J, leaving 14 bases between them. Germline assignment: CDR1 MNHEY and CDR2 SVGAGI. The TCR originated in a man younger than 40 in good health. This chain uses TRBV6-5 with TRBJ1-4, with D perhaps TRBD1 (6 bases). The sample taken for sequencing was blood. DNA of the CDR3: TGTGCCAGCAAGTCTCAGGGGTGGACTAATGAAAAACTGTTTTTT. Translated, it gives CASKSQGWTNEKLFF.